This T cell receptor beta chain was sequenced during a study of healthy donors' naive CD4 and CD8 T cells (dated by TCRdb to the mid-2010s). Study-level background: The donors were selected to cover three age groups of six people each (20-25, 40-50 and 60-70 years), had a mean age of about 47, and were half female. Rearranged TCR alpha and beta chains from naive CD4+ and CD8+ T cells were sequenced in the study to test how TCR variation relates to lineage commitment. For TCR alpha, a new primer set covering all functional IMGT alpha gene variants was designed, and the rest of the protocol matched the beta-chain workflow. The donors were HLA-typed by sequencing at HLA-A, -B, -C, -DRB1, -DQB1 and -DPB1, using the SBTexcellerator protocol, an ABI3130xl analyzer and SBTengine software. The peripheral blood mononuclear cells came from 15 to 20 individuals who were healthy and unrelated.

The germline V end is reduced by 6 bases and the J end by 0 bases; junction bases left unmatched: 10. The CDR3, cysteine through phenylalanine, is 16 amino acids long. The DNA shown is the 48-base CDR3, in frame from base 1. According to the germline V gene, CDR1 reads MNHEY and CDR2 reads SVGAGI. What the research found in general, with its limitations: In both chains, CD4+ lineage was associated with a positively charged CDR3, and CD8+ lineage was associated with a negatively charged CDR3. The study did not directly address possible repertoire bias arising from homeostatic proliferation of naive T cells. Naive CD4+ and CD8+ cells reportedly showed biased usage of most V and J gene segments, and this bias was consistent across donors and independent of HLA genotype. Because the alpha and beta chains were sequenced in bulk, pairing them was not possible, and so effects of the combined chains went unevaluated. Around 13% of the variance in CD4/CD8 propensity appeared to be explained jointly by V genes, J genes and CDR3 charge, in a largely additive manner.

Instrument used: 454 GS FLX Titanium. A previously published linear amplification protocol was used to build TCR libraries from roughly 500 ng of total RNA. Sequencing was carried out on the Roche/454 Genome Sequencer using Titanium chemistry. Processing in the source paper ran as follows. From five or six of the healthy donors, a total of roughly 78,000 rearranged TCR alpha transcripts were sequenced. Duplicate transcripts were removed, and unique TCR clonotypes were defined by the CDR3 junction according to IMGT nomenclature. Using logistic regression in R 2.13.0, the researchers modeled CD4 versus CD8 status as a function of V and J genes, with an adjustment for donor effects and a Bonferroni correction for multiple testing. TCRdb reprocessed the public reads (quality trimming at Q25 with fastp, clone calling with MiXCR) and kept in-frame beta chains. One record per CDR3 amino acid sequence lists the most common genes and DNA. The V and J calls follow TCRdb's processing rather than the paper's. This sample holds about 180,000 distinct CDR3 sequences; around 74% were observed only once. The ten largest account for roughly 2.3% of the sample.

This clonotype was observed a handful of times. It lacks a known antigen. Nothing much larger sits one base from this clone, and base qualities are not available. Cells with a CD4+CD8-CD45RO-CD45RA+ profile were isolated by FACS and defined as naive CD4+ T cells, and those with a CD8+CD4-CD45RA+CD27bright profile were defined as naive CD8+ T cells. Antibodies against CD4 (RPA-T4), CD8 (SK1), CD27 (O323), CD45RA (HI100) and CD45RO (UCHL1) were used for sorting. Sequencing input: naive CD4+ and CD8+ T cells sorted from blood, pooled from several donors. The cell subset or site label here, explained by the study, means: FACS-sorted naive CD4+ (CD45RO-CD45RA+) and naive CD8+ (CD45RA+CD27bright) T cells. The chain employs TRBV6-5 and TRBJ2-7; the junction holds 8 bases that match TRBD1. The TCR comes from a pool of human donors in good health; the sample pools cells from several healthy donors. In nucleotide form, the sequence is TGTGCCAGCAGCCGAGGGACAGGAGGGAACTCCTACGAGCAGTACTTC. This gives the protein CASSRGTGGNSYEQYF.